The rows below give T cell receptor beta chains drawn from one sample of a study of cytomegalovirus exposure and HLA in healthy donors. TCRdb keeps only in-frame clones here, not all; method: immunoSEQ multiplex PCR. The sample records about 130,000 clones, around 81% being singletons. Sequenced sample: PBMCs. The receptors shown here come from a man younger than 30 in good health and CMV-seronegative. Both conserved end residues are part of each CDR3. Size is stated for part of the rows, as once, few or many counts, or as a class when the clone is expanded.

clone_size j_call cdr3_length v_call cdr3_aa
NA TRBJ2-7 14 TRBV5-4 CASSEDRNTYEQYF
NA TRBJ2-3 12 TRBV5-1 CASRLGSDTQYF
NA TRBJ1-5 16 TRBV4-3 CASSQDITGRGQPQHF
few TRBJ1-5 16 TRBV7-8 CASSPPGTGLGQPQHF
NA TRBJ2-2 16 TRBV7-7 CASSLNTGGGTGELFF
NA TRBJ1-5 13 TRBV2 CASRSGVYQPQHF
NA TRBJ2-2 17 TRBV19 CASKGLAGGPNTGELFF
NA TRBJ1-2 14 TRBV25-1 CASSDTPGDLGYTF
NA TRBJ2-7 16 TRBV25-1 CASTHQKTGGSYEQYF
NA TRBJ1-2 16 TRBV7-2 CASSSDDRPRHYGYTF
NA TRBJ2-7 14 TRBV7-2 CASSFRGQTYEQYF
NA TRBJ2-3 14 TRBV29-1 CSVDSGRGTDTQYF
NA TRBJ2-1 14 TRBV6-4 CASSDGETIGEQFF
NA TRBJ2-7 12 TRBV5-6 CASSLGWHEQYF
NA TRBJ2-2 14 TRBV6-5 CASSYVRGVGELFF
NA TRBJ2-3 13 TRBV10-1 CASSSQGADTQYF
once TRBJ2-7 14 TRBV6-1 CASIPLATNYEQYF
NA TRBJ1-4 14 TRBV9 CASSVAQGNEKLFF
NA TRBJ1-5 17 TRBV30 CAWSVSRTGYSNQPQHF
NA TRBJ2-3 16 TRBV7-6 CASSLGSMLSTDTQYF
NA TRBJ2-3 15 TRBV6-1 CASSDGGAHTDTQYF
NA TRBJ1-2 14 TRBV5-4 CASSLPSGLYGYTF
NA TRBJ2-3 15 TRBV15 CATSRRTGPTDTQYF
once TRBJ2-7 15 TRBV25-1 CASSEQGSLSYEQYF
few TRBJ2-2 15 TRBV5-1 CASSLGQGNTGELFF
NA TRBJ1-2 14 TRBV2 CASIRDRGSDGYTF
NA TRBJ1-5 14 TRBV6-1 CASSGRGSNQPQHF
NA TRBJ1-1 20 TRBV15 CATSRGGRTGPRGMNTEAFF
NA TRBJ2-1 15 TRBV11-2 CASRTAGFLRNEQFF
NA TRBJ1-1 14 TRBV5-6 CASRRVTGGIEAFF
NA TRBJ1-6 17 TRBV4-1 CASSLLRTGSYNSPLHF
NA TRBJ2-3 13 TRBV10-3 CATGTSGTDTQYF
NA TRBJ2-1 14 TRBV7-9 CASSGPGVNNEQFF
NA TRBJ1-1 13 TRBV28 CASSPVLNTEAFF
few TRBJ1-1 14 TRBV9 CASGGGGRNTEAFF
few TRBJ2-4 14 TRBV7-2 CASSLIGGENIQYF
NA TRBJ1-6 12 TRBV28 CASSTNNSPLHF
NA TRBJ2-3 15 TRBV6-5 CASSHGQGVEDTQYF
NA TRBJ2-3 18 TRBV21-1 CASSKERPTAVGADTQYF
NA TRBJ2-7 14 TRBV28 CASSLWYRGFEQYF
NA TRBJ1-1 13 TRBV5-1 CASSLEQGGEAFF
NA NA 15 TRBV7-9 CASSSKAGNVYEQYF